This T cell receptor beta chain emerged from a study of control samples from healthy donors and cancer patients. The length of the CDR3 is 15 residues. Germline-derived CDR1 and CDR2 are LGHDT and YNNKEL (reference sequence). The V gene end was trimmed by 0 bases and the J gene end by 6 bases; junction bases not matched to a gene: 6. Clones were sequenced by immunoSEQ multiplex PCR, and TCRdb holds only the in-frame ones, with some missing. The table lists just over 90,000 clones, more than 85% of them singletons. What was sequenced was blood. The V and J genes are TRBV3-1 (or the pseudogene TRBV3-2) and TRBJ2-5, with 8 bases lining up with TRBD2. The receptor's source is a woman in her forties or fifties in good health. CDR3 coding DNA: TGTGCCAGCAGCCAAGAATCGACTAGCGTAAAGACCCAGTACTTC. Protein sequence: CASSQESTSVKTQYF.